The sample holds a few counts of the clone carrying this T cell receptor beta chain. Its antigen is not identified. The CDR3 is made up of 13 amino acids. Trimming left V 5 bases short and J 6 bases short, with 14 bases between. CDR1 is SGHTA and CDR2 is FQGNSA in the germline V gene. TCRdb redid the calling of the reads with MiXCR, one entry per CDR3 protein. The sample records around 530,000 distinct CDR3 sequences, 26% being singletons. The source of the sample is a study of T cell repertoires in cytomegalovirus infection. About the research overall: Evidence of both CMV infection and a matching HLA type came from public TCR beta signatures. Whole-study findings and limits: There were carriers of CMV plus the relevant HLA, and cumulative public TCR beta family frequency identified them. HLA-C-restricted CMV clonotypes gave the most frequent clonotype in two of eight donors.

V is TRBV7-2 and J is TRBJ2-7; D unclear. Sequences were obtained from PBMCs. The TCR originated in a human donor in good health (CMV status not recorded). Some clones in this sample may be carry-over from other donors' samples. As DNA, the CDR3 is TGTGCCAGCAGCCCCGGTCGCGGTTCCGAGCAGTACGTC. It encodes CASSPGRGSEQYV.